This T cell receptor (beta chain) stems from a study of blood T cell dynamics during melanoma immunotherapy. About the study: Standard first-line treatment here was pembrolizumab or nivolumab plus ipilimumab in metastatic melanoma.

The time point here: pre-treatment baseline. Produced via immunoSEQ multiplex PCR; TCRdb's table is partial and in-frame only. The data contain more than 9,000 clones, 80% to 90% of them seen just once; the ten biggest clones take up over 8.5%. In germline, CDR1 is LNHDA, CDR2 SQIVND (reference sequence). Trimming took 1 base from V and 9 from J; bases not matched to a gene: 6. There are 13 residues in the CDR3. The TCR originated in a human donor with melanoma. This specimen was blood, taken from a patient treated with checkpoint blockade. The chain combines TRBV19 with TRBJ2-7, with 7 bases fitting TRBD2. The CDR3 loop is CASSIGEGSAQYF. As DNA, the CDR3 is TGTGCCAGTAGTATAGGGGAGGGGTCGGCGCAGTACTTC.